This T cell receptor (beta chain) was found in a study of shared clonotypes between healthy human individuals. Findings and caveats of the study: Among donors, sharing of clonotypes was expected to be affected by sequencing depth. For naive CD4 cells, around 5% of clonotypes were shared across a handful of donors.

V shed 4 bases and J 6 bases; nucleotides not matched to a gene: 10. The CDR3 consists of 15 residues. In germline, CDR1 is MDHEN, CDR2 SYDVKM. About this clone itself: Its antigen is still unknown.

The input for sorted-subset replicate PCRs was approximately 200 ng DNA, tens of thousands of T cell genomes. The protocol was immunoSEQ multiplex PCR, while the TCRdb copy is restricted to in-frame clones and leaves out a portion. This table has about 1.1 million clones, around 77% appearing once. The TCR sequence derives from a man between 18 and 35 years old in good health. Some clones in this sample may be carry-over from other donors' samples. The chain recombines TRBV28 with TRBJ2-7, with 9 bases lining up with TRBD1. The material sequenced was memory CD4+ T cells from PBMCs. Documented subset: CD45RA-negative fraction. CDR3 in DNA: TGTGCCAGCAGTTCTCCGGGACAGGGTGTTGGCGAGCAGTACTTC. This sequence encodes CASSSPGQGVGEQYF.